A single sample is the source of the 8 T cell receptor beta chains below, sequenced in a study of T cell clonality in common variable immunodeficiency. Sequencing used immunoSEQ multiplex PCR; TCRdb keeps in-frame clones, though not all of them. Listed here are 35,000 to 50,000 clones without any singletons, the top ten holding approximately 0.68%. Source material: peripheral blood mononuclear cells. The receptors here all came from a person aged 18 to 70 in good health.

There are many counts of this clone. The CDR3 is cut off 3 residues early in the read; its end comes from the germline J gene. The chain has TRBV6-1 and TRBJ2-1, with 10 positions matching TRBD2. V lost 1 base and J lost 6; bases outside the gene matches: 6. The germline V gene has CDR1 MNHNS and CDR2 SASEGT. There are 16 residues in the CDR3. CDR3 sequence reads: CASSEEVAGGGNEQFF. The CDR3 bases that were read are TGTGCCAGCAGTGAAGAGGTAGCGGGGGGTGGCAATGAG.

This clone was observed at least ten times. Read coverage stops 3 residues before the CDR3 terminus; the germline J gene supplies the remainder. The V and J genes are TRBV9 and TRBJ2-5; 12 nucleotides match TRBD2. This CDR3 has 16 residues. Germline V gene data show CDR1 as SGDLS and CDR2 as YYNGEE. V shed 3 bases, J shed 2 bases, and the junction held 5 bases outside the gene matches. CDR3 bases read: TGTGCCAGCAGCGCGACTAGCGGGAGTCGTCAAGAGACC. Its translation is CASSATSGSRQET. The entire CDR3 protein reads CASSATSGSRQETQYF.

This clone was observed many times. The sequenced fragment ends 3 residues before the CDR3 boundary, so the rest is inferred from the germline J gene. The chain has TRBV20-1 and TRBJ1-6, with a weak D call TRBD1 (6 bases). The CDR3 covers 15 residues. Germline CDR1 DFQATT, CDR2 SNEGSKA (reference sequence). Trimming removed 0 bases from V and 5 bases from J, with 11 bases in between. Incomplete CDR3 DNA: TGCAGTGCTAGAGATGTGGCAGGGGATAATTCACCC. This gives the protein CSARDVAGDNSP. The entire CDR3 sequence reads CSARDVAGDNSPLHF.

This clone was observed at least ten times. The read terminates 3 residues before the CDR3 end, so the remaining end is supplied by the germline J gene. The chain joins TRBV6-2 or TRBV6-3 to TRBJ1-5; 7 bases are a match to TRBD1. V lost 6 bases, J lost 5 bases, and 7 bases stayed unmatched. There are 14 residues in the CDR3. Looked up from germline, CDR1 is MNHEY and CDR2 is SVGEGT. The CDR3 sequence is CASSLTGSHQPQHF. Incomplete CDR3 DNA: TGTGCCAGCAGCCTGACAGGGAGCCATCAGCCC.

In its sample, this clone was seen many times. The read halts 3 residues ahead of the CDR3 end, with the missing end drawn from the germline J gene. This chain uses TRBV9 with TRBJ2-1; tentatively, D is TRBD2 (9 bases). Germline V gives CDR1 SGDLS, CDR2 YYNGEE. CDR3 length: 15 residues. Trimming removed 4 bases at V and 7 bases at J, with 18 bases between. Partial CDR3 DNA: TGTGCCAGCAGCACAGGGGGTAGCGGGAGAAATGAG. Its protein product is CASSTGGSGRNE. The full CDR3 reads CASSTGGSGRNEQFF.

This clone was counted many times. The read ends 3 residues shy of where the CDR3 ends; the end is completed using the germline J gene. The J gene is TRBJ2-2, the V gene TRBV28; 8 bases line up with TRBD2. The CDR3 loop spans 15 amino acids. The germline V gene has CDR1 MDHEN and CDR2 SYDVKM. Unmatched junction bases numbered 5, after V lost 2 bases and J lost 6 bases. The sequenced part of the CDR3 DNA is TGTGCCAGCAGTTTAGCGGGAGGACGGGCCGGGGAG. Translating gives CASSLAGGRAGE. In full, the CDR3 is CASSLAGGRAGELFF.

There are many counts of this clone. With the read ending 3 residues before the CDR3 end, the germline J gene is used to fill in that end. The same CDR3 can be traced to other DNA sequences in this sample. This chain joins TRBV2 and TRBJ2-7, with D tentatively TRBD1 (6 bases). The V gene lost 6 bases and the J gene lost 5 bases, with 17 bases spanning the gap. There are 14 residues in the CDR3. Germline values: CDR1 SNHLY, CDR2 FYNNEI. The CDR3 DNA, read in part, is TGTGCCAGCAGACCAGGCAGGGGTTACCACGAG. Its protein is CASRPGRGYHE. The CDR3 in its entirety is CASRPGRGYHEQYF.

This clone has at least ten counts. The read halts 3 residues ahead of the CDR3 end, with the missing end drawn from the germline J gene. The chain uses TRBV19 and TRBJ2-1; a weak D match, TRBD2 (6 bases). The V end was cut by 8 bases, the J end by 2 bases, with 19 bases between. Germline CDR1 and CDR2: LNHDA and SQIVND (reference sequence). There are 16 residues in the CDR3. The DNA read from the CDR3 is TGTGCCAGTCGTAATACCGGGACTCCTACCTACAATGAG. Translation gives CASRNTGTPTYNE. The CDR3 in full is CASRNTGTPTYNEQFF.